The 32 T cell receptor beta chains in this list originate from one sample, sequenced in a study of regulatory T cells in long-lasting Graves disease. Time point denoted: persistent/refractory GD, antithyroid drugs over 5 years with positive TRAb. Following extraction of RNA from PBMCs, that RNA was used to make the TCR library. Both iRepertoire HTBI primers and Arm-PCR of CDR3 regions were used to build the TCR beta libraries. TCRdb redid the calling of the multiplex PCR reads with MiXCR, one entry per CDR3 protein. The sample holds 420,000 or so distinct CDR3 sequences; about a quarter are singletons and the top ten take 26%. The sample consisted of peripheral blood mononuclear cells (PBMCs), taken when the disease was refractory, from a patient treated with antithyroid drugs. The receptor set was obtained from a female donor with Graves disease.

This clonotype was observed a few times. The chain carries TRBV20-1 and TRBJ2-5; 8 bases agree with TRBD2. The V and J ends lost 6 bases and 4 bases, in that order; junction bases with no gene match: 7. This CDR3 has 13 residues. Germline assignment: CDR1 DFQATT and CDR2 SNEGSKA (reference sequence). This CDR3 is CSAKLSGRETQYF. In nucleotides, the CDR3 is TGCAGTGCCAAACTAAGCGGGAGAGAGACCCAGTACTTC.

This clonotype was seen many times. This chain connects TRBV11-2 to TRBJ2-7; D unclear. Germline CDR1 and CDR2: SGHAT and FQNNGV. V lost 11 bases, J lost 0 bases, and 14 bases lay in between. This CDR3 region has 13 residues. The CDR3 loop is CASRWQDSYEQYF. CDR3 bases: TGTGCCTCGCGGTGGCAGGACTCCTACGAGCAGTACTTC. Drawing the rest from reference TRBV11-2 and TRBJ2-7, the complete variable domain is EAGVAQSPRYKIIEKRQSVAFWCNPISGHATLYWYQQILGQGPKLLIQFQNNGVVDDSQLPKDRFSAERLKGVDSTLKIQPAKLEDSAVYLCASRWQDSYEQYFGPGTRLTVT.

Concerning this clonotype: Given a much more abundant clone one base away, this may be a read error. Here the CDR3 omits its conserved ending phenylalanine or tryptophan, so a read error is the likely source. J is TRBJ2-7 and V is TRBV28, with 11 bases matching TRBD2. The CDR3 has 17 amino acids. Germline V CDR1 and CDR2: MDHEN, SYDVKM. Trimming at V came to 3 bases and at J to 0 bases, leaving 7 bases not matched to a gene. The CDR3 loop is CASSFLAGGLSSYEQYL. The CDR3 DNA sequence: TGTGCCAGCAGTTTCTTAGCGGGAGGGCTTAGCTCCTACGAGCAGTACCTC.

The table lists this clonotype with many counts. The chain couples TRBV2 to TRBJ1-6; TRBD1 might be the D (5 bases). The CDR3 extends over 15 amino acids. CDR1 SNHLY and CDR2 FYNNEI come from the germline V gene. V lost 6 bases and J 9 bases, leaving 18 bases between the germline ends. DNA for the CDR3: TGTGCCAGCAGGGACGACAGAACAATCAGTTCACCCCTCCACTTT. Translating gives CASRDDRTISSPLHF.

This clonotype appeared many times. V is TRBV27 and J is TRBJ2-7; 7 bases are a match to TRBD1. There are 15 residues in the CDR3. Losses at the gene ends were 6 bases for V and 4 bases for J; bases not matched to a gene: 12. Looked up from germline, CDR1 is MNHEY and CDR2 is SMNVEV (reference sequence). The CDR3 DNA reads as TGTGCCAGCAGGGCCGGACAGGCAGGAGAATACGAGCAGTACTTC. Protein sequence: CASRAGQAGEYEQYF.

This clonotype came up many times. The genes are TRBV7-2 and TRBJ2-7, with D possibly matching TRBD1 (6 bases). The CDR3 is 13 residues long. Germline CDR1 reads SGHTA; CDR2 reads FQGNSA. V lost 6 bases and J 2 bases, leaving 11 bases between the germline ends. The DNA of the CDR3 is TGTGCCAGCAGTCGGACAGCCCCCTACGAGCAGTACTTC. It specifies CASSRTAPYEQYF.

The chain has TRBV19 and TRBJ1-4; D remains unclear. CDR1 is LNHDA and CDR2 is SQIVND in the germline V gene (reference sequence). V gave up 6 bases and J gave up 10 bases, with 12 bases separating them. This CDR3 is 12 amino acids long. The CDR3 protein is CASSRSVGKLFF. In nucleotides, the CDR3 is TGTGCCAGTAGCCGGTCAGTGGGAAAACTGTTTTTT.

The chain carries TRBV6-1 and TRBJ2-7; TRBD1 agrees at 9 bases. J lost 4 bases, V lost 3 bases, and 7 bases had no gene match. Looked up from germline, CDR1 is MNHNS and CDR2 is SASEGT. The CDR3 is 15 amino acids. In DNA form, the CDR3 reads TGTGCCAGCAGTGATAAGGGGACAGGGATGTACGAGCAGTACTTC. This encodes CASSDKGTGMYEQYF.

This clonotype was seen ten or more times. The chain employs TRBV2 and TRBJ1-5, with a weak D call TRBD1 (5 bases). Trimming shortened V by 6 bases and J by 6 bases, and 15 bases separated the two germline ends. Germline assignment: CDR1 SNHLY and CDR2 FYNNEI. The CDR3 sequence is 14 residues long. CDR3 loop: CASRDGSGRQPQHF. The CDR3 DNA follows: TGTGCCAGCAGAGATGGGTCAGGGCGTCAGCCCCAGCATTTT.

This rearrangement joins TRBV6-2 or TRBV6-3 to TRBJ1-2, with D unclear. The CDR3 sequence is 14 residues long. V was clipped by 7 bases and J by 2 bases, with 14 bases between them. Looked up from germline, CDR1 is MNHEY and CDR2 is SVGEGT. The CDR3 DNA follows: TGTGCCAGCAACCTCCGGCGATCAAACTATGGCTACACCTTC. Translating it yields CASNLRRSNYGYTF.

The count of this clonotype is one. The chain links TRBV4-3 to TRBJ2-2; D not resolved. The ends were cut back, 4 bases at V and 1 base at J, with 10 bases in the middle. The CDR3 loop spans 15 amino acids. CDR1 and CDR2 (germline): LGHNA, YSLEER. The CDR3 DNA reads as TGCGCCAGCAGCCCTTGGACGGAGAACACCGGGGAGCTGTTTTTT. Amino acids: CASSPWTENTGELFF.

To note about this clonotype: The CDR3 does not end in the conserved phenylalanine or tryptophan, so this is likely a read error. The chain recombines TRBV20-1 with TRBJ2-7; possibly TRBD1 for D (5 bases). Trimming pared 1 base from V and 0 bases from J, leaving 13 bases between. The germline CDR1 and CDR2 sequences are DFQATT and SNEGSKA (reference sequence). The CDR3 loop spans 15 amino acids. The CDR3 loop reads CSARALDRTSYEQYS. CDR3 coding DNA: TGCAGTGCTAGAGCTCTCGACAGAACCTCCTACGAGCAGTACTCC.

The gene calls are TRBV20-1 and TRBJ1-3; D is unresolved. Looked up from germline, CDR1 is DFQATT and CDR2 is SNEGSKA (reference sequence). The CDR3 spans 15 residues. Trimming took 0 bases from V and 0 from J, leaving 9 bases between them. CDR3 bases: TGCAGTGCTAGAGATCAGTCCCACTCTGGAAACACCATATATTTT. The encoded protein is CSARDQSHSGNTIYF.

As for this clonotype: A much larger clonotype is one base distant, so this may be a read error. V is TRBV7-9 and J is TRBJ2-5; 10 bases agree with TRBD2. Germline V gives CDR1 SEHNR, CDR2 FQNEAQ (reference sequence). The CDR3 is made up of 17 amino acids. In nucleotides, the CDR3 is TGTGCCGGCAGCCACCCCGGGACTAGCGTCTTTCAAGAGACCCAGTACTTC. Translated: CAGSHPGTSVFQETQYF.

This clonotype has a count of ten or more. In nucleotides, the CDR3 is TGTGCCAGCAGTATACAGAGTAGCAATCAGCCCCAGCATTTT. It translates to CASSIQSSNQPQHF. The rearrangement joins TRBV12-3 or TRBV12-4 to TRBJ1-5; the D is unclear. The CDR3 extends over 14 amino acids. V gave up 5 bases and J gave up 0 bases, with 8 bases separating them.

This clonotype was picked up a small number of times. V usage is TRBV5-1 and J usage is TRBJ1-5; 8 bases line up with TRBD1. Per the germline V gene, CDR1 is SGHRS and CDR2 is YFSETQ. This CDR3 spans 15 amino acids. The J segment lost 3 bases and the V segment lost 4 bases, leaving 6 bases of the junction unmatched. This chain's CDR3 is CASSPGQGNNQPQHF. CDR3 DNA sequence: TGCGCCAGCAGCCCTGGACAGGGAAACAATCAGCCCCAGCATTTT.

This clonotype was observed once. The chain couples TRBV5-1 to TRBJ1-1; no clear D gene. This CDR3 is 12 amino acids long. V lost 0 bases and J lost 12, with 12 bases in between. Germline V gene sequence: CDR1 SGHRS, CDR2 YFSETQ. The chain's CDR3 is CASSLAPSITFF. The CDR3 nucleotides read TGCGCCAGCAGCTTGGCCCCTTCAATAACTTTCTTT.

This clonotype showed up just a few times. The V call is TRBV14, the J call TRBJ2-7; D unresolved. V was cut by 1 base and J by 0 bases, with 7 bases left in between. Germline CDR1 SGHDN, CDR2 FVKESK. The CDR3 spans 14 residues. This chain's CDR3 is CASSQGDFSYEQYF. The CDR3 nucleotides read TGTGCCAGCAGCCAAGGTGACTTCTCCTACGAGCAGTACTTC.

This rearrangement joins TRBV7-2 to TRBJ2-7; 9 bases match TRBD1. V dropped 0 bases and J dropped 0; count of bases not matched to a gene: 6. Looked up from germline, CDR1 is SGHTA and CDR2 is FQGNSA. CDR3 size: 17 residues. CDR3 region: CASSLAGTGLSSYEQYF. In DNA, the CDR3 is TGTGCCAGCAGCTTAGCCGGGACAGGGCTTAGCTCCTACGAGCAGTACTTC. The whole variable domain, remainder taken from reference TRBV7-2 and TRBJ2-7, is GAGVSQSPSNKVTEKGKDVELRCDPISGHTALYWYRQSLGQGLEFLIYFQGNSAPDKSGLPSDRFSAERTGGSVSTLTIQRTQQEDSAVYLCASSLAGTGLSSYEQYFGPGTRLTVT.

This clonotype has only a few counts. V gene TRBV19 combines with J gene TRBJ2-7; 7 bases agree with TRBD1. This CDR3 is 15 amino acids long. J was trimmed by 2 bases and V by 5 bases; bases with no gene match: 9. From germline, CDR1 is LNHDA and CDR2 SQIVND (reference sequence). In DNA, the CDR3 is TGTGCCAGTAGTCCCCGGGACAGCCACACCTACGAGCAGTACTTC. Translating gives CASSPRDSHTYEQYF.

The chain recombines TRBV19 with TRBJ2-1; D remains unclear. Deletions cut 5 bases from V and 5 bases from J, with 13 bases between. This CDR3 contains 14 residues. Germline V CDR1 and CDR2: LNHDA, SQIVND (reference sequence). For the CDR3, the DNA is TGTGCCAGTAGTCTCGGAAACTGGAACAATGAGCAGTTCTTC. It specifies CASSLGNWNNEQFF.

This clonotype was recorded a few times. This chain connects TRBV9 to TRBJ1-6, with D possibly matching TRBD1 (5 bases). Trimming removed 4 bases at V and 4 bases at J, with 9 bases between. This CDR3 contains 14 residues. Germline values: CDR1 SGDLS, CDR2 YYNGEE. CDR3 region: CASSMGRYNSPLHF. Written as DNA, the CDR3 is TGTGCCAGCAGCATGGGACGGTATAATTCACCCCTCCACTTT.

DNA for the CDR3: TGCGCCAGCAGCTTGGAGCAGGGAAGAGAAAAACTGTTTTTT. Its translation is CASSLEQGREKLFF. The genes are TRBV5-1 and TRBJ1-4; tentative D call: TRBD1 (5 bases). CDR3 length equals 14 residues. The V end lost 0 bases, the J end lost 8 bases, and 11 bases lay between the germline ends. Germline V gene sequence: CDR1 SGHRS, CDR2 YFSETQ.

The chain has TRBV29-1 and TRBJ2-1; 8 bases align to TRBD2. Trimming removed 3 bases from V and 6 bases from J; junction bases left unmatched: 7. This CDR3 has 14 residues. Looked up from germline, CDR1 is SQVTM and CDR2 is ANQGSEA. The CDR3 coding sequence is TGCAGCGTTGAGTGGCGGGAGGTCTGCAATGAGCAGTTCTTC. Its translation: CSVEWREVCNEQFF.

Details on this clonotype: This may be a read error: a much more frequent sequence differs by one nucleotide. The J gene is TRBJ2-7, the V gene TRBV6-5; no definite D call. Germline values: CDR1 MNHEY, CDR2 SVGAGI. V was clipped by 2 bases and J by 6 bases, with 17 bases between them. The CDR3 totals 15 residues. CDR3: CASSYPRQKLGEQYF. The CDR3 coding sequence is TGTGCCAGCAGTTACCCGAGGCAGAAATTGGGCGAGCAGTACTTC.

Note on this clonotype: A much larger clone differs by one base, so this may be a read error. This rearrangement joins TRBV7-2 to TRBJ1-2; TRBD1 might be the D (5 bases). The germline CDR1 and CDR2 sequences are SGHTA and FQGNSA. The CDR3 totals 15 residues. Deletions cut 4 bases from V and 8 bases from J, with 20 bases between. This CDR3 reads CASSSRRGRGIGYTF. The CDR3 bases are TGTGCCAGCAGCTCGCGTCGGGGACGGGGAATCGGCTACACCTTC.

This clonotype was counted only a few times. The V call is TRBV29-1, the J call TRBJ1-5; possible D gene TRBD1, 6 bases. V was clipped by 7 bases and J by 3 bases, with 16 bases between them. There are 14 residues in the CDR3. Germline CDR1 reads SQVTM; CDR2 reads ANQGSEA. The CDR3 region has the DNA TGCAGCGCATGTAAGGGACATATCAATCAGCCCCAGCATTTT. Translation gives CSACKGHINQPQHF.

This clonotype was observed a handful of times. CDR3 sequence reads: CAWTRRRRDDQETQYF. The DNA for the CDR3 is TGTGCCTGGACCCGTCGACGCCGGGACGACCAAGAGACCCAGTACTTC. The V gene is TRBV30, the J gene TRBJ2-5, with D perhaps given as TRBD1 or TRBD2 (5 bases each). The CDR3 sequence is 16 residues long. Germline assignment: CDR1 GTSNPN and CDR2 SVGIG (reference sequence). V dropped 4 bases and J dropped 0 bases, with 18 bases sitting between them.

The chain employs TRBV6-1 and TRBJ1-5; D unresolved. There are 14 residues in the CDR3. Germline CDR1 reads MNHNS; CDR2 reads SASEGT. V lost 6 bases, J lost 4 bases, and 13 bases lay in between. The CDR3 reads CASRPAGPNQPQHF. The CDR3 nucleotides read TGTGCCAGCAGGCCGGCGGGCCCAAATCAGCCCCAGCATTTT.

Only a few counts were recorded for this clonotype. The genes are TRBV7-9 and TRBJ2-5; 10 nucleotides match TRBD2. Trimming took 5 bases from V and 5 from J; bases not matched to a gene: 11. CDR3 length: 16 residues. Germline CDR1 reads SEHNR; CDR2 reads FQNEAQ (reference sequence). Here the CDR3 reads CASSKRVAGGSETQYF. For the CDR3, the DNA is TGTGCCAGCAGCAAGAGGGTAGCGGGAGGCTCGGAGACCCAGTACTTC.

The chain links TRBV5-5 to TRBJ2-1; no firm D call. The V and J ends lost 0 bases and 1 base respectively, with 14 bases between them. The CDR3 consists of 17 residues. Germline V gene sequence: CDR1 SGHKS, CDR2 YYEKEE (reference sequence). Written as DNA, the CDR3 is TGTGCCAGCAGCTTGGGTAGCAGCCGTCGGTCCTACAATGAGCAGTTCTTC. This translates into CASSLGSSRRSYNEQFF.

This clonotype was observed many times. This CDR3 reads CSARDRPPQETQYF. CDR3 sequence (DNA): TGCAGTGCTAGAGATAGGCCACCCCAAGAGACCCAGTACTTC. V is TRBV20-1 and J is TRBJ2-5; no clear D gene. V dropped 0 bases and J dropped 1 base, with 9 bases sitting between them. CDR1 DFQATT and CDR2 SNEGSKA come from the germline V gene (reference sequence). The CDR3 covers 14 residues.